The rows below give T cell receptor beta chains drawn from one sample of a study of identical twins. TCRdb re-called the 5' RACE reads with MiXCR, one entry per CDR3 protein. The table shows nearly 900,000 distinct CDR3 sequences, with approximately 13% occurring only once. This sample was shared with a second study, whose subject was yellow fever vaccine responses in identical twins.

Material: PBMCs. The receptors originated from a woman aged 18-30 years in good health. Each CDR3 is given with its conserved first and last residue. The order of the fields is CDR3 length, D gene, V gene, clone size, J gene, CDR3 DNA, CDR3 protein. The D gene is left open where the match is weak. The size field is filled for only some rows; it gives once, few, many or a size class.

length: 16
D: TRBD1
V: TRBV20-1
size: NA
J: TRBJ2-3
DNA: TGCAGTGCCCTACCGGGACAGGGGACAGCCACAGATACGCAGTATTTT
CDR3: CSALPGQGTATDTQYF

length: 12
D: TRBD2
V: TRBV9
size: NA
J: TRBJ2-7
DNA: TGTGCCAGCTCGGGGGGGACCAACGAGCAGTACTTC
CDR3: CASSGGTNEQYF

length: 16
D: NA
V: TRBV7-9
size: few
J: TRBJ1-4
DNA: TGTGCCAGCAGCTTAATTTGGGGCGGATCTAATGAAAAACTGTTTTTT
CDR3: CASSLIWGGSNEKLFF

length: 15
D: TRBD1
V: TRBV20-1
size: few
J: TRBJ1-4
DNA: TGCAGTGCTAGAGATAGGGACAGCGTTGGTGAAAAACTGTTTTTT
CDR3: CSARDRDSVGEKLFF

length: 14
D: NA
V: TRBV24-1
size: few
J: TRBJ1-1
DNA: TGTGCCACCAGTGACGCGGACCGGCCCACTGAAGCTTTCTTT
CDR3: CATSDADRPTEAFF

length: 14
D: NA
V: TRBV5-1
size: many
J: TRBJ1-4
DNA: TGCGCCAGCAGCTTGGACAGGTCGGGCGAAAAACTGTTTTTT
CDR3: CASSLDRSGEKLFF

length: 16
D: TRBD1
V: TRBV3-1
size: few
J: TRBJ2-3
DNA: TGTGCCAGCAGCCAAGAAGAAGGACAGGGGACAGATACGCAGTATTTT
CDR3: CASSQEEGQGTDTQYF

length: 15
D: NA
V: TRBV20-1
size: NA
J: TRBJ2-3
DNA: TGCAGTGCAAGGGGTCTCGTGGGTGGCACAGATACGCAGTATTTT
CDR3: CSARGLVGGTDTQYF

length: 16
D: TRBD2
V: TRBV5-1
size: many
J: TRBJ2-1
DNA: TGCGCCAGCAGCTTGGTACTAGCGGGAGGGCCACTTGAGCAGTTCTTC
CDR3: CASSLVLAGGPLEQFF

length: 14
D: NA
V: TRBV20-1
size: NA
J: TRBJ1-6
DNA: TGCAGTGCTTCTTCAGGACGGTATAATTCACCCCTCCACTTT
CDR3: CSASSGRYNSPLHF

length: 15
D: NA
V: TRBV9
size: few
J: TRBJ2-1
DNA: TGTGCCAGCACTGCCGGCCCAAGCTCCTACAATGAGCAGTTCTTC
CDR3: CASTAGPSSYNEQFF

length: 19
D: TRBD2
V: TRBV20-1
size: NA
J: TRBJ2-7
DNA: TGCAGTGCTAGAGATGTCCCCGGGACTAGCGGGAGTAGCTCCTACGAGCAGTACTTC
CDR3: CSARDVPGTSGSSSYEQYF

length: 14
D: NA
V: TRBV15
size: NA
J: TRBJ2-5
DNA: TGTGCCACCAGCCCACGGACTGAAAGAGGGACCCAGTACTTC
CDR3: CATSPRTERGTQYF

length: 14
D: NA
V: TRBV25-1
size: NA
J: TRBJ2-5
DNA: TGTGCCAGCAGTGAATTAAGCGGTTGGGAGACCCAGTACTTC
CDR3: CASSELSGWETQYF

length: 15
D: NA
V: TRBV5-6
size: NA
J: TRBJ2-1
DNA: TGTGCCAGCAGCACCAGACGACCAACCTACAATGAGCAGTTCTTC
CDR3: CASSTRRPTYNEQFF

length: 17
D: NA
V: TRBV7-2
size: NA
J: TRBJ2-5
DNA: TGTGCCAGCAGCCCCTTAGATGCGGGGTATTTCCAAGAGACCCAGTACTTC
CDR3: CASSPLDAGYFQETQYF

length: 12
D: NA
V: TRBV24-1
size: few
J: TRBJ2-1
DNA: TGTGCCACCAGTGATTTGCCCAATGAGCAGTTCTTC
CDR3: CATSDLPNEQFF

length: 16
D: TRBD2
V: TRBV25-1
size: NA
J: TRBJ2-7
DNA: TGTGCCAGCAGTGAATTAAGGACTAGCGCGACATACGAGCAGTACTTC
CDR3: CASSELRTSATYEQYF

length: 14
D: TRBD1
V: TRBV4-1
size: many
J: TRBJ2-7
DNA: TGCGCCAGCAGCTACACCGGGACAGGGAACGAGCAGTACTTC
CDR3: CASSYTGTGNEQYF

length: 14
D: NA
V: TRBV24-1
size: NA
J: TRBJ2-7
DNA: TGTGCCACCAGTGATCGAGGCAGGGACTACGAGCAGTACTTC
CDR3: CATSDRGRDYEQYF

length: 15
D: TRBD1
V: TRBV12-3/TRBV12-4
size: few
J: TRBJ2-7
DNA: TGTGCCAGACGAGAGGGTGGGACAGTCCGCTACGAGCAGTACTTC
CDR3: CARREGGTVRYEQYF

length: 16
D: NA
V: TRBV5-1
size: NA
J: TRBJ2-7
DNA: TGCGCCAGCAGCTTGGCAGGACAGCTGGCTTCCTACGAGCAGTACTTC
CDR3: CASSLAGQLASYEQYF

length: 14
D: NA
V: TRBV2
size: many
J: TRBJ2-1
DNA: TGTGCCAGCGGCGGGTCGGGCGTCTACAATGAGCAGTTCTTC
CDR3: CASGGSGVYNEQFF

length: 15
D: NA
V: TRBV14
size: few
J: TRBJ2-1
DNA: TGTGCCAGCAGCCATCCGGGTCTTCCTAACAATGAGCAGTTCTTC
CDR3: CASSHPGLPNNEQFF

length: 10
D: NA
V: TRBV25-1
size: few
J: TRBJ1-6
DNA: TGTGCCACAGGGGATTCACCCCTCCACTTT
CDR3: CATGDSPLHF

length: 18
D: TRBD1
V: TRBV7-8
size: few
J: TRBJ2-5
DNA: TGTGCCAGCAGCTTATGGTTGACCCTGACAGGGGAAGAAGAGACCCAGTACTTC
CDR3: CASSLWLTLTGEEETQYF

length: 14
D: NA
V: TRBV12-3/TRBV12-4
size: few
J: TRBJ2-1
DNA: TGTGCCAGCAGTTTGGCGACTACCTACAATGAGCAGTTCTTC
CDR3: CASSLATTYNEQFF

length: 17
D: NA
V: TRBV5-1
size: NA
J: TRBJ1-5
DNA: TGCGCCAGCAGCTTGGCCCCGACAGGCGACAGCAATCAGCCCCAGCATTTT
CDR3: CASSLAPTGDSNQPQHF

length: 15
D: NA
V: TRBV12-3/TRBV12-4
size: few
J: TRBJ2-2
DNA: TGTGCCAGCAGTTTACTAGCACTGAACACCGGGGAGCTGTTTTTT
CDR3: CASSLLALNTGELFF

length: 13
D: TRBD1
V: TRBV20-1
size: NA
J: TRBJ1-1
DNA: TGCGAGGGGGCCGCCCCGGGGAACACTGAAGCTTTCTTT
CDR3: CEGAAPGNTEAFF

length: 15
D: NA
V: TRBV5-1
size: many
J: TRBJ2-1
DNA: TGCGCCAGCAGCTTGGGGCACAAGAATTACAATGAGCAGTTCTTC
CDR3: CASSLGHKNYNEQFF

length: 17
D: TRBD1
V: TRBV4-1
size: many
J: TRBJ2-3
DNA: TGCGCCAGCAGCCAAGAAGTAGGACAGGAAGGCACAGATACGCAGTATTTT
CDR3: CASSQEVGQEGTDTQYF

length: 15
D: NA
V: TRBV10-3
size: many
J: TRBJ2-7
DNA: TGTGCCATCAGCCCAAGGACAGACGCCGCCTACGAGCAGTACTTC
CDR3: CAISPRTDAAYEQYF

length: 18
D: TRBD1
V: TRBV4-1
size: few
J: TRBJ2-1
DNA: TGCGCCAGCAGCCCGAGAAGAGGTCGGGGACAGGGGCGCAATGAGCAGTTCTTC
CDR3: CASSPRRGRGQGRNEQFF

length: 16
D: TRBD1
V: TRBV6-1
size: NA
J: TRBJ2-1
DNA: TGTGCCAGCAGGACCGAGGGGGCTAGCTCCTACAATGAGCAGTTCTTC
CDR3: CASRTEGASSYNEQFF

length: 12
D: TRBD2
V: TRBV11-3
size: few
J: TRBJ2-5
DNA: TGTGCCACCGGGAGCGGGATTGAGACCCAGTACTTC
CDR3: CATGSGIETQYF

length: 15
D: NA
V: TRBV20-1
size: few
J: TRBJ1-3
DNA: TGCAGTGCTAGACCTCAGGGAAAGGCTGGAAACACCATATATTTT
CDR3: CSARPQGKAGNTIYF

length: 15
D: NA
V: TRBV20-1
size: medium-sized
J: TRBJ2-7
DNA: TGCAGTGCTAGACTAATCCCTGACTCGGTCTACGAGCAGTACTTC
CDR3: CSARLIPDSVYEQYF

length: 15
D: TRBD1
V: TRBV20-1
size: few
J: TRBJ1-1
DNA: TGCAGTGCTAGAGATCCCGGCAGGGGGCACACTGAAGCTTTCTTT
CDR3: CSARDPGRGHTEAFF

length: 15
D: TRBD2
V: TRBV5-6
size: few
J: TRBJ2-5
DNA: TGTGCCAGCACGGGCAGGCGGGGGGCCCAAGAGACCCAGTACTTC
CDR3: CASTGRRGAQETQYF

length: 15
D: TRBD1
V: TRBV2
size: NA
J: TRBJ2-1
DNA: TGTGCCAGCAGCACCGGACAGGGGGAGCCGCTAGAGCAGTTCTTC
CDR3: CASSTGQGEPLEQFF

length: 13
D: TRBD2
V: TRBV3-1
size: NA
J: TRBJ2-5
DNA: TGTGCCAGCAGCTCTGCGGGAGGGGAGACCCAGTACTTC
CDR3: CASSSAGGETQYF

length: 14
D: NA
V: TRBV11-2
size: many
J: TRBJ1-6
DNA: TGTGCCAGCAGCTTAGGAGTTGATAATTCACCCCTCCACTTT
CDR3: CASSLGVDNSPLHF

length: 14
D: TRBD1
V: TRBV29-1
size: few
J: TRBJ2-1
DNA: TGCAGCGTTGAAGATACAGGGGATAGGCGTGAGCAGTTCTTC
CDR3: CSVEDTGDRREQFF

length: 13
D: NA
V: TRBV27
size: few
J: TRBJ1-4
DNA: TGTGCCAGCCCGGGCCCGACGGGTGAAAAACTGTTTTTT
CDR3: CASPGPTGEKLFF

length: 17
D: TRBD1
V: TRBV19
size: NA
J: TRBJ2-1
DNA: TGTGCCAGTAGTATTCTTATCGGGACAGGTAACCTCAATGAGCAGTTCTTC
CDR3: CASSILIGTGNLNEQFF

length: 13
D: NA
V: TRBV5-1
size: NA
J: TRBJ2-1
DNA: TGCGCCAGCAATCGAGTGGGGGGCAATGAGCAGTTCTTC
CDR3: CASNRVGGNEQFF